This TCR beta chain was documented in a study of PD-L1 blockade in urothelial cancer. Study background: Blood yielded a median of approximately 150,000 T cells per sample.

Time point described: pretreatment peripheral blood. This CDR3 is built from 14 residues. CDR1 MNHNY and CDR2 SVGAGI come from the germline V gene (reference sequence). Trimming cost V 10 bases and J 0 bases; bases outside gene matches: 5. The method was immunoSEQ multiplex PCR; TCRdb's version includes in-frame clones alone and lacks a portion of them. The sample has around 82,000 clones; 84% are singletons. The chain joins TRBV6-6 to TRBJ2-2; 7 bases map to TRBD1. The sequence derives from a man aged 60 to 75 with urothelial cancer. The specimen was PBMCs, collected around atezolizumab (anti-PD-L1) treatment. The CDR3 loop reads CATKDRANTGELFF. The CDR3, as DNA: TGTGCCACCAAAGACAGGGCGAACACCGGGGAGCTGTTTTTT.